These T cell receptor beta chains were read from a single sample in a study of early T cells in non-severe SARS-CoV-2 infection. TCRdb reprocessed the 5' RACE reads with MiXCR, giving one entry per CDR3 protein. Of roughly 53,000 distinct CDR3 sequences listed, 12% are singletons. The source material was whole blood, sampled at baseline. These receptors were taken from an adult who was a healthcare worker with PCR-confirmed SARS-CoV-2 infection or an uninfected control (not recorded which). The CDR3 runs from the conserved cysteine through the conserved F or W. A D gene is named only where the DNA matches it firmly. Not all rows give a size; the values are once, few, many and, for expanded clones, a class.

J gene: TRBJ2-1
clone size: few
D gene: TRBD2
V gene: TRBV11-1
CDR3 DNA: TGTGCCAGCAGCCAGGGGACTAGCAGATACAATGAGCAGTTCTTC
CDR3 protein: CASSQGTSRYNEQFF

J gene: TRBJ2-3
clone size: .
D gene: TRBD2
V gene: TRBV5-4
CDR3 DNA: TGTGCCAGCAGCTTGGAGGCTAGCGGCGGGGATACGCAGTATTTT
CDR3 protein: CASSLEASGGDTQYF

J gene: TRBJ2-4
clone size: few
D gene: .
V gene: TRBV2
CDR3 DNA: TGTGCCAGCAGTGCCACGGTAGCCAAAAACATTCAGTACTTC
CDR3 protein: CASSATVAKNIQYF

J gene: TRBJ2-5
clone size: many
D gene: .
V gene: TRBV7-8
CDR3 DNA: TGTGCCAGCAGTGGCCGGGAGACCCAGTACTTC
CDR3 protein: CASSGRETQYF

J gene: TRBJ2-3
clone size: .
D gene: .
V gene: TRBV11-2
CDR3 DNA: TGTGCCAGCAGCTTAGACTCTGGAGATACGCAGTATTTT
CDR3 protein: CASSLDSGDTQYF

J gene: TRBJ1-1
clone size: few
D gene: .
V gene: TRBV29-1
CDR3 DNA: TGCAGCGTTGAGGTGGTGGCAGGCACTCTTTTTGAAGCTTTCTTT
CDR3 protein: CSVEVVAGTLFEAFF

J gene: TRBJ2-3
clone size: few
D gene: .
V gene: TRBV4-3
CDR3 DNA: TGCGCCAGCAGCCAAGAAATTTCCCGGGAGTTTTACACAGATACGCAGTATTTT
CDR3 protein: CASSQEISREFYTDTQYF

J gene: TRBJ2-5
clone size: .
D gene: .
V gene: TRBV7-2
CDR3 DNA: TGTGCCAGCAGCCTCGCCCTAAGATCAGAGACCCAGTACTTC
CDR3 protein: CASSLALRSETQYF

J gene: TRBJ1-1
clone size: .
D gene: .
V gene: TRBV11-2
CDR3 DNA: TGTGCCAGCAGCTTAGAATGGGGTAGGTCCAACACTGAAGCTTTCTTT
CDR3 protein: CASSLEWGRSNTEAFF

J gene: TRBJ2-7
clone size: few
D gene: .
V gene: TRBV28
CDR3 DNA: TGTGCCAGCAGCGCCGTCTCCCACGAGCAGTACTTC
CDR3 protein: CASSAVSHEQYF

J gene: TRBJ2-2
clone size: few
D gene: .
V gene: TRBV7-9
CDR3 DNA: TGTGCCAGCACCTCCGGGGGAAAGAACACCGGGGAGCTGTTTTTT
CDR3 protein: CASTSGGKNTGELFF

J gene: TRBJ2-5
clone size: .
D gene: TRBD2
V gene: TRBV27
CDR3 DNA: TGTGCCAGCAGTTTGGCTAGCGGGAGGGTCGGAGAGACCCAGTACTTC
CDR3 protein: CASSLASGRVGETQYF

J gene: TRBJ2-3
clone size: .
D gene: TRBD2
V gene: TRBV29-1
CDR3 DNA: TGCAGCGTAATAGCGGGAGTCAAGTTGGGAGATACGCAGTATTTT
CDR3 protein: CSVIAGVKLGDTQYF

J gene: TRBJ2-1
clone size: few
D gene: .
V gene: TRBV7-3
CDR3 DNA: TGTGCCAGCAGCTTGGAAAGCGGGCCCCCTCGGGAGCAGTTCTTC
CDR3 protein: CASSLESGPPREQFF

J gene: TRBJ2-1
clone size: many
D gene: .
V gene: TRBV5-1
CDR3 DNA: TGCGCCAGCAGCTTGGCGGGACAAAAAGGGGTCAATGAGCAGTTCTTC
CDR3 protein: CASSLAGQKGVNEQFF

J gene: TRBJ2-5
clone size: .
D gene: .
V gene: TRBV7-2
CDR3 DNA: TGTGCCAGCAGCTTAGCGGGAAGGCGTCAAGAGACCCAGTACTTC
CDR3 protein: CASSLAGRRQETQYF

J gene: TRBJ2-3
clone size: .
D gene: TRBD2
V gene: TRBV19
CDR3 DNA: TGTGCCAGCACGGGACTAGCGGGAGGAGGAAAGTATTTT
CDR3 protein: CASTGLAGGGKYF

J gene: TRBJ2-1
clone size: .
D gene: .
V gene: TRBV18
CDR3 DNA: TGTGCCAGCTCACCTGGACTACCTTCGAATGAGCAGTTCTTC
CDR3 protein: CASSPGLPSNEQFF

J gene: TRBJ2-1
clone size: few
D gene: .
V gene: TRBV28
CDR3 DNA: TGTGCCAGCATGGTACCTAATGAGCAGTTCTTC
CDR3 protein: CASMVPNEQFF

J gene: TRBJ2-5
clone size: .
D gene: .
V gene: TRBV7-6
CDR3 DNA: TGTGCCAGCAGCTTAGGGGTCATTCACGAGACCCAGTACTTC
CDR3 protein: CASSLGVIHETQYF

J gene: TRBJ1-1
clone size: .
D gene: TRBD1
V gene: TRBV7-2
CDR3 DNA: TGTGCCAGCAGCACAGGGGTGGGCACTGAAGCTTTCTTT
CDR3 protein: CASSTGVGTEAFF

J gene: TRBJ1-1
clone size: .
D gene: .
V gene: TRBV10-3
CDR3 DNA: TGTGCCATCAGTCAGGGCCAATACACTGAAGCTTTCTTT
CDR3 protein: CAISQGQYTEAFF

J gene: TRBJ2-7
clone size: many
D gene: TRBD1
V gene: TRBV11-2
CDR3 DNA: TGTGCCAGCAGCGTGACAGGGGGCTCCTACGAGCAGTACTTC
CDR3 protein: CASSVTGGSYEQYF

J gene: TRBJ2-1
clone size: .
D gene: .
V gene: TRBV27
CDR3 DNA: TGTGCCAGCAGCCGGGGACCGGCGATGTACAATGAGCAGTTCTTC
CDR3 protein: CASSRGPAMYNEQFF

J gene: TRBJ2-2
clone size: few
D gene: .
V gene: TRBV14
CDR3 DNA: TGTGCCAGCAGCCCCCGGCAGTGGAACACCGGGGAGCTGTTTTTT
CDR3 protein: CASSPRQWNTGELFF

J gene: TRBJ2-3
clone size: few
D gene: .
V gene: TRBV4-3
CDR3 DNA: TGCGCCAGCAGCCAAGGGGACTTGTCCACAGATACGCAGTATTTT
CDR3 protein: CASSQGDLSTDTQYF

J gene: TRBJ1-5
clone size: few
D gene: .
V gene: TRBV11-1
CDR3 DNA: TGTGCCAGCAGTCTACCGGGTAGCAATCAGCCCCAGCATTTT
CDR3 protein: CASSLPGSNQPQHF

J gene: TRBJ2-7
clone size: few
D gene: TRBD1
V gene: TRBV28
CDR3 DNA: TGTGCCAGCAGTTGGACAGGGTCCTCCTACGAGCAGTACTTC
CDR3 protein: CASSWTGSSYEQYF

J gene: TRBJ2-5
clone size: few
D gene: .
V gene: TRBV28
CDR3 DNA: TGTGCCAGCACGGGACTGCAAGAGACCCAGTACTTC
CDR3 protein: CASTGLQETQYF

J gene: TRBJ2-1
clone size: .
D gene: TRBD2
V gene: TRBV7-2
CDR3 DNA: TGTGCCAGCAGCTCCCCCGGAGCGGGAGGTCTCAATGAGCAGTTCTTC
CDR3 protein: CASSSPGAGGLNEQFF

J gene: TRBJ2-7
clone size: .
D gene: TRBD2
V gene: TRBV3-1
CDR3 DNA: TGTGCCAGCAGCCTCCGGGGTAGCGGGAGGTCCTACGAGCAGTACTTC
CDR3 protein: CASSLRGSGRSYEQYF